These 4 T cell receptor beta chains were sequenced from one sample in a study of cytomegalovirus exposure and HLA in healthy donors. Vbeta (60) and Jbeta (13) primers were used in the PCR. The method was immunoSEQ multiplex PCR; TCRdb's version includes in-frame clones alone and lacks a portion of them. The sample shows around 120,000 clones, 70% to 80% of them seen only once. The material sequenced was PBMCs. Every receptor here comes from a man aged 25-45 years in good health and CMV-seronegative.

As DNA, the CDR3 is TGTGCCAGCAGTCCTTCCGGGACAGGTTTCACTGAAGCTTTCTTT. The encoded protein is CASSPSGTGFTEAFF. This sequence joins TRBV28 and TRBJ1-1; TRBD1 aligns across 8 bases. V was clipped by 5 bases and J by 4 bases; unmatched bases: 9. From germline, CDR1 is MDHEN and CDR2 SYDVKM. The CDR3 consists of 15 residues.

The chain joins TRBV4-1 to TRBJ1-2, with D possibly TRBD1 on 6 matching bases. Per the germline V gene, CDR1 is MGHRA and CDR2 is YSYEKL. The CDR3 is made up of 15 amino acids. Trimming shortened V by 0 bases and J by 2 bases, and 10 bases separated the two germline ends. CDR3: CASSQERGKNYGYTF. CDR3 bases: TGCGCCAGCAGCCAAGAAAGGGGGAAAAACTATGGCTACACCTTC.

The rearrangement uses TRBV19 and TRBJ1-5, with D possibly matching TRBD1 (5 bases). V was cut by 4 bases and J by 6 bases, with 16 bases left in between. Per germline, CDR1 LNHDA and CDR2 SQIVND (reference sequence). The length of the CDR3 is 15 residues. The CDR3 sequence: CASSSQERDGQPQHF. CDR3 nucleotide sequence: TGTGCCAGTAGTAGCCAAGAGCGGGACGGTCAGCCCCAGCATTTT.

The rearrangement joins TRBV7-2 to TRBJ2-3; D is perhaps TRBD2 (7 bases). V lost 5 bases and J 5 bases, leaving 17 bases between the germline ends. Germline V lookup: CDR1 SGHTA, CDR2 FQGNSA. The CDR3 runs to 15 residues. CDR3 residues: CASSDWGGAEDTQYF. The CDR3 DNA reads TGTGCCAGCAGCGATTGGGGGGGGGCCGAAGATACGCAGTATTTT.